The sequence of this TCR beta chain was determined in a study of vaccination effects on CD4 cells after COVID-19. Study information: It was a median of 72 days after the second dose that post-vaccine samples were obtained. The study, taken as a whole, reports: Only a few convalescent patients and no early post-infection timepoints featured in the study.

Generated by immunoSEQ multiplex PCR, the TCRdb table keeps only in-frame clones and is missing some. Among fewer than 30,000 clones, roughly 70% were seen once, and the ten largest hold about 8.3%. This CDR3 is built from 15 residues. Per germline, CDR1 SGHNT and CDR2 YYREEE (reference sequence). V gave up 0 bases and J gave up 8 bases, with 14 bases separating them. As regards this clone: Its antigen is still unknown.

Ahead of sequencing, the ViraFEST assay grew antigen-specific CD4+ T cells using viral peptide pools. On approximately day 9 of culture, CD4+ T cells were separated out. Of the BNT162b2 and mRNA-1273 vaccines, participants received two doses of one or the other. Among the vaccine recipients, none had a prior SARS-CoV-2 infection, and nucleocapsid antibodies were negative. Cultures used 2 million to 2.5 million PBMC per well, about 10 IU/ml IL-2 and 10 ug/ml peptides. This sequence was found in a human donor who received a COVID-19 vaccine. The sample here was CD4+ T cells from PBMCs cultured with SARS-CoV-2 spike peptides, taken after COVID-19 vaccination. The J gene is TRBJ1-4, the V gene TRBV5-4, with D tentatively TRBD1 (6 bases). CDR3 in amino acids: CASSLEGHVGEKLFF. Written as DNA, the CDR3 is TGTGCCAGCAGCTTGGAGGGACACGTGGGGGAAAAACTGTTTTTT.